Each of the 24 T cell receptor beta chains below was sequenced from the same sample in a study of long-term antiretroviral therapy in people with HIV. Assay version v3.0 of immunoSEQ was used, and it was run at survey level. Sequencing was performed with immunoSEQ multiplex PCR; in TCRdb, only in-frame clones are kept and a portion is missing. The sample holds tens of thousands of clones, 70% to 90% seen once. Source: unsorted PBMCs, taken 1.8 years after starting antiretroviral therapy. These receptors were obtained from a woman aged 18-30 years with HIV.

The chain couples TRBV16 to TRBJ1-5, with TRBD1 as a possible D gene (5 bases). V shed 0 bases and J shed 5 bases, with 8 bases lying between them. CDR1 and CDR2 from the germline V gene are KGHSY and FQNENV. The CDR3 extends over 14 amino acids. The CDR3 sequence is CASSQSGVDQPQHF. The CDR3 DNA is TGTGCCAGCAGCCAATCGGGGGTTGATCAGCCCCAGCATTTT.

The chain employs TRBV19 and TRBJ2-3; D remains unclear. Trimming took off 1 base at V and 4 bases at J, with 6 bases between the two ends. Germline loops: CDR1 LNHDA, CDR2 SQIVND (reference sequence). The CDR3 spans 13 residues. In nucleotides, the CDR3 is TGTGCCAGTAGTATAGGGAGTGCAGATACGCAGTATTTT. Encoded protein: CASSIGSADTQYF.

The V gene is TRBV5-4, the J gene TRBJ2-2; D gene uncertain. The V and J ends lost 3 bases and 3 bases respectively, with 12 bases between them. In germline, CDR1 is SGHNT, CDR2 YYREEE (reference sequence). This CDR3 is 15 amino acids long. DNA for the CDR3: TGTGCCAGCAGCTCCCCTCTCCGAGACACCGGGGAGCTGTTTTTT. Translation gives CASSSPLRDTGELFF.

V usage is TRBV6-6 and J usage is TRBJ2-5; possibly TRBD1 for D (6 bases). The V and J ends lost 6 bases and 4 bases respectively, with 18 bases between them. CDR3 length equals 15 residues. Germline CDR1 MNHNY, CDR2 SVGAGI (reference sequence). In DNA, the CDR3 is TGTGCCAGCAGCTCCGGAAACAGGGTTGGAGAGACCCAGTACTTC. This translates into CASSSGNRVGETQYF.

This clone was seen more than once but under ten times. The CDR3 sequence: CASSFIQASGANVLTF. For the CDR3, the DNA is TGTGCCAGCAGTTTTATACAGGCCTCTGGGGCCAACGTCCTGACTTTC. This chain joins TRBV27 and TRBJ2-6, with D tentatively TRBD1 (5 bases). Germline CDR1 and CDR2: MNHEY and SMNVEV (reference sequence). Trimming removed 3 bases at V and 0 bases at J, with 9 bases between. The CDR3 contains 16 residues.

This rearrangement joins TRBV4-1 to TRBJ2-3, with D perhaps TRBD2 (6 bases). V was clipped by 1 base and J by 4 bases, with 15 bases between them. The V gene's germline CDR1 is MGHRA and CDR2 YSYEKL. CDR3 length: 16 amino acids. Here the CDR3 reads CASSQVGTPRADTQYF. The DNA of the CDR3 is TGCGCCAGCAGCCAAGTGGGGACTCCAAGGGCAGATACGCAGTATTTT.

The chain has TRBV19 and TRBJ1-5, with a possible D match to TRBD1 (6 bases). This CDR3 spans 15 amino acids. Trimming took off 7 bases at V and 7 bases at J, with 20 bases between the two ends. The V gene's germline CDR1 is LNHDA and CDR2 SQIVND (reference sequence). In DNA form, the CDR3 reads TGTGCCAGTACTCCCCTTGGGGGCGCAGGGCAGCCCCAGCATTTT. Translation: CASTPLGGAGQPQHF.

V and J are TRBV7-8 and TRBJ2-6; D is unclear. This CDR3 contains 17 residues. The V gene's germline CDR1 is SGHVS and CDR2 FQNEAQ. The V gene lost 1 base and the J gene lost 0 bases, with 10 bases spanning the gap. The CDR3 loop reads CASSLVVWDSGANVLTF. The CDR3 nucleotides read TGTGCCAGCAGCTTAGTTGTGTGGGACTCTGGGGCCAACGTCCTGACTTTC.

This rearrangement joins TRBV11-2 to TRBJ2-5; D is unresolved. The CDR3 spans 14 residues. In germline, CDR1 is SGHAT, CDR2 FQNNGV. The V end was cut by 4 bases, the J end by 4 bases, with 13 bases between. The CDR3 region is CASSSSRWGETQYF. CDR3 nucleotide sequence: TGTGCCAGCAGCTCGTCCCGTTGGGGAGAGACCCAGTACTTC.

The table lists this clone with a few counts. The V and J genes are TRBV27 and TRBJ2-2; 11 bases map to TRBD1. The germline V gene encodes CDR1 MNHEY and CDR2 SMNVEV (reference sequence). CDR3 size: 16 residues. J was trimmed by 9 bases and V by 3 bases; bases with no gene match: 9. CDR3 in amino acids: CASSFSDRGRRRELFF. In nucleotides, the CDR3 is TGTGCCAGCAGTTTTTCGGACAGGGGGCGTCGACGGGAGCTGTTTTTT.

This chain uses TRBV6-1 with TRBJ2-7; D possibly matches TRBD1 or TRBD2 (5 bases each). This CDR3 spans 14 amino acids. The germline V and J ends were trimmed by 2 bases and 2 bases, with 10 bases remaining between them. Germline lookup yields CDR1 MNHNS and CDR2 SASEGT. This CDR3 reads CASSERQGAYEQYF. The DNA for the CDR3 is TGTGCCAGCAGTGAACGGCAGGGAGCCTACGAGCAGTACTTC.

The genes are TRBV9 and TRBJ2-2; D possibly corresponds to TRBD2 (5 bases). The germline gives CDR1 SGDLS, CDR2 YYNGEE. The CDR3 runs 16 residues. V lost 3 bases to trimming and J lost 3 bases, with 15 bases between them. Written as DNA, the CDR3 is TGTGCCAGCAGCGGTAGAGGGCCAAGAGACACCGGGGAGCTGTTTTTT. Protein sequence: CASSGRGPRDTGELFF.

The genes are TRBV18 and TRBJ2-3, with TRBD1 matching over 7 bases. The CDR3 has 14 residues. CDR1 and CDR2 (germline): KGHSH, LQKENI. V lost 4 bases to trimming and J lost 7 bases; unmatched junction nucleotides: 8. The CDR3 is CASSRDSFGNTQYF. The CDR3 coding sequence is TGTGCCAGCTCACGGGACAGCTTCGGAAATACGCAGTATTTT.

The J gene is TRBJ2-1, the V gene TRBV19, with no clear D. The CDR3 sequence is 12 residues long. Germline CDR1 is LNHDA and CDR2 is SQIVND (reference sequence). The V end lost 6 bases, the J end lost 5 bases, and 8 bases lay between the germline ends. CDR3 sequence (DNA): TGTGCCAGTAGGGGCCGAGACAATGAGCAGTTCTTC. It encodes CASRGRDNEQFF.

The V and J genes are TRBV11-2 and TRBJ1-5; 7 bases line up with TRBD1. Trimming took 5 bases from V and 7 from J; bases not matched to a gene: 2. The germline V gene encodes CDR1 SGHAT and CDR2 FQNNGV. CDR3 size: 12 residues. The CDR3 sequence is CASSRGQQPQHF. In nucleotides, the CDR3 is TGTGCCAGCAGCCGGGGACAGCAGCCCCAGCATTTT. The full variable domain, rest sourced from reference TRBV11-2 and TRBJ1-5, is EAGVAQSPRYKIIEKRQSVAFWCNPISGHATLYWYQQILGQGPKLLIQFQNNGVVDDSQLPKDRFSAERLKGVDSTLKIQPAKLEDSAVYLCASSRGQQPQHFGDGTRLSIL.

The chain recombines TRBV5-1 with TRBJ1-1; D is possibly TRBD1 (5 bases). V was cut by 0 bases and J by 0 bases, with 12 bases left in between. The CDR3 is 16 residues long. CDR1 and CDR2 (germline): SGHRS, YFSETQ. The CDR3 DNA reads as TGCGCCAGCAGCTTGGCAGGGCTTTCCTTGAACACTGAAGCTTTCTTT. Translated, it gives CASSLAGLSLNTEAFF.

The CDR3 DNA reads TGTGCCAGTAGTCCGACTAGCGGGAGGTCATACGAGCAGTACTTC. Residues: CASSPTSGRSYEQYF. The chain carries TRBV19 and TRBJ2-7; 13 nucleotides match TRBD2. The germline CDR1 and CDR2 sequences are LNHDA and SQIVND (reference sequence). CDR3 length equals 15 residues. After removal of 5 bases from V and 4 bases from J, the junction contained 5 bases not matched to a gene.

V usage is TRBV5-1 and J usage is TRBJ2-2; possible D gene TRBD2, 5 bases. This CDR3 has 13 amino acids. V lost 1 base and J 9 bases, leaving 10 bases between the germline ends. CDR1 is SGHRS and CDR2 is YFSETQ in the germline V gene. DNA for the CDR3: TGCGCCAGCAGCTTGAGTGGGAGTAGGGAGCTGTTTTTT. This gives the protein CASSLSGSRELFF.

This sequence joins TRBV11-2 and TRBJ2-3, with 7 bases identical to TRBD1. Germline CDR1 and CDR2: SGHAT and FQNNGV. This CDR3 is built from 15 residues. Trimming cost V 1 base and J 1 base; bases outside gene matches: 2. This CDR3 is CASSLGQGRTDTQYF. The CDR3 region has the DNA TGTGCCAGCAGCTTAGGACAGGGTCGCACAGATACGCAGTATTTT.

CDR3 bases: TGTGCCAGCAGCCAAGTACGGGGGAAGAACTATGGCTACACCTTC. Its protein is CASSQVRGKNYGYTF. The rearrangement uses TRBV14 and TRBJ1-2, with D possibly TRBD1 on 5 matching bases. The CDR3 is made up of 15 amino acids. Deletions cut 1 base from V and 2 bases from J, with 11 bases between. Per the germline V gene, CDR1 is SGHDN and CDR2 is FVKESK.

CDR3 bases: TGTGCCAGCAGCTTTTCCCCACAGGGGGTTGGGGAGACCCAGTACTTC. It translates to CASSFSPQGVGETQYF. This chain joins TRBV7-6 and TRBJ2-5, with 8 bases matching TRBD1. Germline V lookup: CDR1 SGHVS, CDR2 FNYEAQ. J was trimmed by 5 bases and V by 3 bases; bases with no gene match: 11. The length of the CDR3 is 16 residues.

The rearrangement links TRBV7-2 to TRBJ2-4; TRBD2 aligns across 8 bases. Looked up from germline, CDR1 is SGHTA and CDR2 is FQGNSA. CDR3 length: 16 residues. Germline trimming cut 1 base from V and 3 bases from J; bases unmatched to any gene: 5. The CDR3 loop is CASSLVPRGVKNIQYF. CDR3 in DNA: TGTGCCAGCAGCTTAGTTCCGCGGGGGGTCAAAAACATTCAGTACTTC.

The chain carries TRBV28 and TRBJ2-7, with D maybe TRBD2 (6 bases). The CDR3 has 14 amino acids. The V end lost 7 bases, the J end lost 5 bases, and 18 bases lay between the germline ends. CDR1 and CDR2 from the germline V gene are MDHEN and SYDVKM. In DNA form, the CDR3 reads TGTGCCAGCACCCCGGTTGGAGGGAACGACGAGCAGTACTTC. This encodes CASTPVGGNDEQYF.

This chain connects TRBV7-2 to TRBJ2-5; 7 bases are a match to TRBD2. CDR1 is SGHTA, CDR2 FQGNSA, per germline. V was clipped by 1 base and J by 4 bases; unmatched bases: 3. This CDR3 is built from 14 residues. The CDR3 DNA follows: TGTGCCAGCAGCTTAGTAGGCGGGGGAGAGACCCAGTACTTC. It is translated as CASSLVGGGETQYF.